This paragraph covers one TCR beta chain sequence. The data are from a study of blood T cell repertoires in COVID-19. Study-wide background: Donors in the United States, Italy and Spain gave samples during acute or convalescent COVID-19. T cells, B-cell-depleted T cells, or PBMCs supplied cDNA or gDNA.

Original methodology: Scientists estimated how many nucleated cells there were by amplifying reference gene primers. TCRdb keeps only in-frame clones here, not all; method: immunoSEQ multiplex PCR. Clone size and the V and J calls come from that table; the DNA yielded D and trimming. The table has around 310,000 clones, approximately 90% seen once. Per germline, CDR1 MDHEN and CDR2 SYDVKM. The CDR3 totals 14 residues. Trimming took 7 bases from V and 8 from J, leaving 17 bases between them. Sequencing input: peripheral blood. The source of this sequence is a woman between 55 and 75 years old with acute or convalescent COVID-19. This chain uses TRBV28 with TRBJ1-4; D unclear. CDR3 residues: CASTEELLWEKLFF. In DNA form, the CDR3 reads TGTGCCAGCACCGAAGAGCTACTGTGGGAAAAACTGTTTTTT.